Sequencing of this T cell receptor (beta chain) was carried out in a study of spatial heterogeneity in lung cancer. Study-wide context: As counted in raw reads, each unique TCR and UMI combination appeared more than ten times on average. Study results and caveats: At tumor resection, ubiquitous expanded TCRs were detected in blood more often than later.

Each CDR3 protein is one row after TCRdb ran MiXCR on the 5' RACE reads. The sample consists of roughly 2,700 distinct CDR3 sequences, roughly 30% of them appearing once. Per germline, CDR1 MNHNS and CDR2 SASEGT. This CDR3 comprises 15 residues. The ends lost 7 bases at V and 4 bases at J; junction bases unmatched: 3. Relative to its sample, this clonotype is medium-sized. Its antigen is unknown. Time point indicated: sample taken at primary tumor resection. Whole RNA came from tumor, nontumor lung or frozen PBMC and was sequenced without being sorted. Sequencing used PBMCs, obtained at surgery. This sequence joins TRBV6-1 and TRBJ1-6, with 11 bases fitting TRBD1. The sequence came from a male donor with early-stage non-small cell lung cancer. The CDR3 DNA sequence: TGTGCCAGCACCGGACAGGGGGCATATAATTCACCCCTCCACTTT. Its translation: CASTGQGAYNSPLHF.